One and the same sample provided the 12 T cell receptor beta chains below, sequenced in a study of graft-versus-host responses after intestinal transplantation. The assay was immunoSEQ multiplex PCR, and TCRdb's table has in-frame clones only and misses some. The sample carries roughly 25,000 clones, 93% recorded once. The specimen comprised PBMCs, sampled 18 days after transplant. These receptors were collected from a human patient who received an intestinal transplant, so some T cells may come from the graft donor.

The V gene is TRBV5-1, the J gene TRBJ2-5; TRBD1 agrees at 8 bases. CDR3 length: 13 residues. CDR1 is SGHRS and CDR2 is YFSETQ in the germline V gene. Losses at the gene ends were 4 bases for V and 6 bases for J; bases not matched to a gene: 5. The CDR3 reads CASSADREKTQYF. As DNA, the CDR3 is TGCGCCAGCAGCGCGGACAGGGAGAAGACCCAGTACTTC.

The chain combines TRBV5-1 with TRBJ2-6; 11 positions agree with TRBD2. In germline, CDR1 is SGHRS, CDR2 YFSETQ. The CDR3 is 17 residues long. V lost 3 bases, J lost 0 bases, and 2 bases stayed unmatched. CDR3 sequence reads: CASSYSGGASGANVLTF. DNA for the CDR3: TGCGCCAGCAGCTATAGCGGGGGGGCCTCTGGGGCCAACGTCCTGACTTTC.

The chain combines TRBV7-2 with TRBJ2-5, with unresolved D. CDR1 and CDR2 from the germline V gene are SGHTA and FQGNSA. CDR3 length: 14 amino acids. V was cut by 0 bases and J by 2 bases, with 7 bases left in between. The CDR3 bases are TGTGCCAGCAGCTTAGCTCTGGGTCAAGAGACCCAGTACTTC. Its protein product is CASSLALGQETQYF.

This sequence joins TRBV9 and TRBJ2-2, with TRBD2 as a possible D gene (5 bases). Trimming removed 0 bases from V and 3 bases from J, with 12 bases in between. Germline assignment: CDR1 SGDLS and CDR2 YYNGEE. CDR3 length: 16 amino acids. In DNA, the CDR3 is TGTGCCAGCAGCGTAGGGGAGACGGTATACACCGGGGAGCTGTTTTTT. It codes for CASSVGETVYTGELFF.

The chain carries TRBV6-5 and TRBJ2-7; TRBD2 agrees at 10 bases. V lost 6 bases, J lost 4 bases, and 6 bases stayed unmatched. Germline CDR1 MNHEY, CDR2 SVGAGI. The CDR3 has 14 amino acids. The CDR3 DNA reads as TGTGCCAGCAGGCTAGCGGGAGACAATTACGAGCAGTACTTC. It codes for CASRLAGDNYEQYF.

The V gene is TRBV11-3, the J gene TRBJ1-1; unclear D gene. CDR3 length: 14 residues. V was pared by 5 bases and J by 1 base, with 11 bases between. Germline values: CDR1 SGHNT, CDR2 YENEEA. The CDR3, as DNA: TGTGCCAGCAGCGGCGGACTGACGAACACTGAAGCTTTCTTT. It is translated as CASSGGLTNTEAFF.

The chain couples TRBV5-1 to TRBJ1-2; D is unresolved. The CDR3 totals 15 residues. Germline CDR1 reads SGHRS; CDR2 reads YFSETQ. V lost 0 bases, J lost 4 bases, and 13 bases lay in between. The CDR3 bases are TGCGCCAGCAGCTTGGCCGATTTCTCCTTCTATGGCTACACCTTC. Encoded protein: CASSLADFSFYGYTF.

This clone is medium-sized by share. CDR3 nucleotides: TGTGCCACCACCCCCGGGACAGGGTCCTACGAGCAGTACTTC. This encodes CATTPGTGSYEQYF. The chain joins TRBV5-4 to TRBJ2-7; TRBD1 agrees at 9 bases. Trimming took 9 bases from V and 1 from J; bases not matched to a gene: 8. The germline V gene encodes CDR1 SGHNT and CDR2 YYREEE (reference sequence). The CDR3 length is 14 residues.

The V call is TRBV19, the J call TRBJ1-5; D remains ambiguous. With 7 bases removed from V and 0 bases from J, the gap between germline ends came to 13 bases. The CDR3 length is 15 residues. The germline CDR1 and CDR2 sequences are LNHDA and SQIVND (reference sequence). CDR3 sequence reads: CASIASPYSNQPQHF. As DNA, the CDR3 is TGTGCCAGTATAGCAAGCCCTTATAGCAATCAGCCCCAGCATTTT. The whole variable domain, filled in from reference TRBV19 and TRBJ1-5, reads DGGITQSPKYLFRKEGQNVTLSCEQNLNHDAMYWYRQDPGQGLRLIYYSQIVNDFQKGDIAEGYSVSREKKESFPLTVTSAQKNPTAFYLCASIASPYSNQPQHFGDGTRLSIL.

This chain joins TRBV7-2 and TRBJ1-1; D is uncertain. Germline-derived CDR1 and CDR2 are SGHTA and FQGNSA. The CDR3 runs 13 residues. V was shortened by 7 bases and J by 1 base, with 10 bases between the two germline ends. CDR3 sequence reads: CASILLGNTEAFF. CDR3 sequence (DNA): TGTGCCAGCATCCTTCTTGGGAACACTGAAGCTTTCTTT. The entire variable domain, with the rest obtained from reference TRBV7-2 and TRBJ1-1, is as follows: GAGVSQSPSNKVTEKGKDVELRCDPISGHTALYWYRQSLGQGLEFLIYFQGNSAPDKSGLPSDRFSAERTGGSVSTLTIQRTQQEDSAVYLCASILLGNTEAFFGQGTRLTVV.

V usage is TRBV6-5 and J usage is TRBJ2-2, with D unresolved. Trimming left V 2 bases short and J 2 bases short, with 3 bases between. The CDR3 has 13 residues. In germline, CDR1 is MNHEY, CDR2 SVGAGI. For the CDR3, the DNA is TGTGCCAGCAGTTACGCAAACACCGGGGAGCTGTTTTTT. It translates to CASSYANTGELFF.

The V call is TRBV21-1, the J call TRBJ2-5. TRBV21-1 is a documented pseudogene. There are 14 residues in the CDR3. CDR3 in amino acids: CASSKKKGTETQYF. The CDR3 coding sequence is TGTGCCAGCAGCAAGAAAAAGGGGACGGAGACCCAGTACTTC.